This TCR beta chain is drawn from a study of blood T cell repertoires in COVID-19. Across the whole study: The analysed material was cDNA or gDNA that came from T cells, B-cell-depleted T cells, or PBMCs.

Source study methods: Reference gene primer amplification yielded estimated nucleated cell counts. The repertoire was sequenced with immunoSEQ multiplex PCR; TCRdb's copy has only in-frame clones and lacks some. V and J calls and clone size are those listed in that table; D and trimming were worked out from the DNA. The table has about 170,000 clones, approximately 84% seen once; the top ten hold approximately 7.7%. V lost 7 bases and J lost 4, with 16 bases in between. The CDR3 length is 14 residues. Germline values: CDR1 MDHEN, CDR2 SYDVKM. This sequence joins TRBV28 and TRBJ1-2; TRBD1 might be the D (6 bases). This TCR was sampled from a man in his forties who had recovered from COVID-19. Sequencing was done on a sample of peripheral blood. In DNA form, the CDR3 reads TGTGCCAGCAATTTGGGGGGGCTTGGCTATGGCTACACCTTC. The encoded protein is CASNLGGLGYGYTF.